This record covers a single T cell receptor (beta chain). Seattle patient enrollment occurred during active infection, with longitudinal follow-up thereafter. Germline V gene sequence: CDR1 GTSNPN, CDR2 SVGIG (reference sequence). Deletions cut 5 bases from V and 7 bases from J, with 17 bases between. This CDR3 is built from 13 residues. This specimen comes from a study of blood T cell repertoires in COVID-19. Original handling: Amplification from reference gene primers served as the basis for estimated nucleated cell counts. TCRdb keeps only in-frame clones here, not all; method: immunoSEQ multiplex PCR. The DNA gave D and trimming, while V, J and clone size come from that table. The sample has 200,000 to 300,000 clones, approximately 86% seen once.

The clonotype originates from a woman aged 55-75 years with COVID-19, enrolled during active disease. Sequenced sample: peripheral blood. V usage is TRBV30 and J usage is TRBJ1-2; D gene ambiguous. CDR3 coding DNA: TGTGCCTGGGGGTCGGTCGTATATGGTGGCTACACCTTC. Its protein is CAWGSVVYGGYTF.